These T cell receptor beta chains were read from a single sample in a study of memory B cells and T cells in multiple sclerosis. No antigen has been assigned to these receptors. Produced via immunoSEQ multiplex PCR; TCRdb's table is partial and in-frame only. The repertoire holds around 50,000 clones, with about four fifths as singletons. Sequenced: PBMCs from blood kept in culture. These receptor sequences come from a human donor with multiple sclerosis. The CDR3 runs from the conserved cysteine through the conserved F or W. A D gene is named only where the DNA matches it firmly. Rows may omit the clone size; those that give it use once, few, many or a size class.

D: .
length: 15
size: .
V: TRBV11-3
J: TRBJ2-3
DNA: TGTGCCAGCAGCTTAGGGGCAGCTAGCACAGATACGCAGTATTTT
CDR3: CASSLGAASTDTQYF

D: .
length: 12
size: .
V: TRBV5-1
J: TRBJ1-1
DNA: TGCGCCAGCAGCTTGGCGAACACTGAAGCTTTCTTT
CDR3: CASSLANTEAFF

D: TRBD1
length: 16
size: .
V: TRBV27
J: TRBJ2-7
DNA: TGTGCCAGCAGCGCCTCCGCCGGGACAGTAGTCTACGAGCAGTACTTC
CDR3: CASSASAGTVVYEQYF

D: .
length: 14
size: few
V: TRBV9
J: TRBJ2-5
DNA: TGTGCCAGCAGCGTTCGGGGGTCCGGAGAGACCCAGTACTTC
CDR3: CASSVRGSGETQYF

D: .
length: 15
size: .
V: TRBV6-1
J: TRBJ2-3
DNA: TGTGCCAGCAGCCCCCAGTGGGAGGGCACAGATACGCAGTATTTT
CDR3: CASSPQWEGTDTQYF

D: .
length: 15
size: .
V: TRBV27
J: TRBJ1-1
DNA: TGTGCCAGCAGACCCCGATCCAGGGAGAACACTGAAGCTTTCTTT
CDR3: CASRPRSRENTEAFF

D: .
length: 15
size: .
V: TRBV7-6
J: TRBJ2-2
DNA: TGTGCCAGCAGCTTAGTGAGGGGTGCAACCGGGGAGCTGTTTTTT
CDR3: CASSLVRGATGELFF

D: TRBD1
length: 12
size: .
V: TRBV12-5
J: TRBJ1-2
DNA: TGTGCCGCAGGGGGGGCAAACTATGGCTACACCTTC
CDR3: CAAGGANYGYTF

D: TRBD1
length: 12
size: .
V: TRBV29-1
J: TRBJ1-2
DNA: TGCAGCGTTCGGGACAGGGGGGATGGCTACACCTTC
CDR3: CSVRDRGDGYTF

D: TRBD2
length: 18
size: once
V: TRBV4-2
J: TRBJ2-1
DNA: TGTGCCAGCAGCCAAGATCATGGTAGCGGGGGACTCTACAATGAGCAGTTCTTC
CDR3: CASSQDHGSGGLYNEQFF

D: .
length: 14
size: few
V: TRBV7-9
J: TRBJ2-7
DNA: TGTGCCAGCAGTTCGGGGACGGCGGCGGGCGAGCAGTACTTC
CDR3: CASSSGTAAGEQYF

D: .
length: 12
size: .
V: TRBV4-3
J: TRBJ1-2
DNA: TGCGCCAGCAGCCAAGGGGACTATGGCTACACCTTC
CDR3: CASSQGDYGYTF

D: .
length: 13
size: once
V: TRBV29-1
J: TRBJ1-1
DNA: TGCAGCGTTGACCAGGGCGAACACACTGAAGCTTTCTTT
CDR3: CSVDQGEHTEAFF

D: .
length: 14
size: .
V: TRBV6-5
J: TRBJ1-5
DNA: TGTGCCAGCAGTTTCCTGGGGGCTGGTCAGCCCCAGCATTTT
CDR3: CASSFLGAGQPQHF

D: .
length: 16
size: .
V: TRBV11-3
J: TRBJ2-1
DNA: TGTGCCAGCAGTCGAAGGTCCCAGGGAAGGGACAATGAGCAGTTCTTC
CDR3: CASSRRSQGRDNEQFF

D: TRBD1
length: 15
size: .
V: TRBV6-5
J: TRBJ2-7
DNA: TGTGCCCCGTCGGCGAGGGGACAGAGGATCTACGAGCAGTACTTC
CDR3: CAPSARGQRIYEQYF

D: .
length: 15
size: .
V: TRBV28
J: TRBJ1-1
DNA: TGTGCCTCCCATCCGCCTACAGGGAGAGTATATGAAGCTTTCTTT
CDR3: CASHPPTGRVYEAFF

D: .
length: 15
size: .
V: TRBV7-2
J: TRBJ2-2
DNA: TGTGCCAGCAGCTTCTACAGGGAAAGTACCGGGGAGCTGTTTTTT
CDR3: CASSFYRESTGELFF

D: TRBD1
length: 15
size: once
V: TRBV4-1
J: TRBJ1-1
DNA: TGCGCCAGCAGCCCTCCGACAGGGGGCAGGTCGGACCCTTTCTTT
CDR3: CASSPPTGGRSDPFF

D: .
length: 12
size: .
V: TRBV16
J: TRBJ2-5
DNA: TGTGCCAGCAGCCAATTTGAAGGGACCCAGTACTTC
CDR3: CASSQFEGTQYF

D: TRBD1
length: 15
size: once
V: TRBV10-3
J: TRBJ2-2
DNA: TGTGCCATAAGGGACAGCTCCGCGGACACCGGGGAGCTGTTTTTT
CDR3: CAIRDSSADTGELFF

D: .
length: 14
size: once
V: TRBV5-1
J: TRBJ1-3
DNA: TGCGCCAGCAGCTTGGCCCAGGGCGGAAACACCATATATTTT
CDR3: CASSLAQGGNTIYF